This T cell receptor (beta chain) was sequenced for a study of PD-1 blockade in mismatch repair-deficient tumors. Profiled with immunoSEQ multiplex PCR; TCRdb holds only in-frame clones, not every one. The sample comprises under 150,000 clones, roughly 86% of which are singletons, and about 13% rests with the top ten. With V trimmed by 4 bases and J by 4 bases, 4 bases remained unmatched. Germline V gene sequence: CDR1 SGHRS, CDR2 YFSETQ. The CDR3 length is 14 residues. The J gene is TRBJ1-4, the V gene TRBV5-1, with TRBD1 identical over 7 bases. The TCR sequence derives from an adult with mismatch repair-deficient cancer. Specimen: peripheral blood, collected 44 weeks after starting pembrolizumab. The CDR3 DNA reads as TGCGCCAGCAGCCGGGACAGTAATAATGAAAAACTGTTTTTT. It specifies CASSRDSNNEKLFF. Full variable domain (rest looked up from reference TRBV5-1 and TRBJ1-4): KAGVTQTPRYLIKTRGQQVTLSCSPISGHRSVSWYQQTPGQGLQFLFEYFSETQRNKGNFPGRFSGRQFSNSRSEMNVSTLELGDSALYLCASSRDSNNEKLFFGSGTQLSVL.